One and the same sample provided the 12 T cell receptor beta chains below, sequenced in a study of blood T cell repertoires in COVID-19. Assay used: immunoSEQ multiplex PCR; TCRdb lists only in-frame clones, some missing. The sample comprises about 50,000 clones, 70% to 80% of which are singletons, and around 20% rests with the top ten. Sequenced: peripheral blood. The receptors come from a man aged 50 to 60 with active or convalescent COVID-19.

The CDR3 DNA reads as TGTGCCAGCAGCTTAGTTCGGGAGACCCAGTACTTC. Protein sequence: CASSLVRETQYF. The chain is built from TRBV7-2 and TRBJ2-5; D call uncertain. The CDR3 totals 12 residues. Germline CDR1 reads SGHTA; CDR2 reads FQGNSA. V was cut by 1 base and J by 5 bases, with 5 bases left in between.

The V gene is TRBV7-3, the J gene TRBJ1-1, with TRBD1 identical over 7 bases. Trimming at V came to 7 bases and at J to 5 bases, leaving 10 bases not matched to a gene. CDR1 is SGHTA, CDR2 FQGTGA, per germline. This CDR3 has 14 amino acids. Written as DNA, the CDR3 is TGTGCCAGCAATTTGGAAGGGGGCAATACTGAAGCTTTCTTT. Translating gives CASNLEGGNTEAFF.

V usage is TRBV19 and J usage is TRBJ2-3, with 10 bases lining up with TRBD2. CDR1 is LNHDA and CDR2 is SQIVND in the germline V gene (reference sequence). This CDR3 has 15 residues. With 4 bases clipped from V and 0 bases from J, the junction kept 1 base outside the gene matches. The CDR3 region has the DNA TGTGCCAGTAGTAGGGGACTAGCGAGCACAGATACGCAGTATTTT. It translates to CASSRGLASTDTQYF.

The chain recombines TRBV7-2 with TRBJ1-1, with 7 bases aligning to TRBD1. Losses at the gene ends were 3 bases for V and 11 bases for J; bases not matched to a gene: 12. The V gene's germline CDR1 is SGHTA and CDR2 FQGNSA. The CDR3 loop spans 14 amino acids. The CDR3 reads CASSFIRAGGVAFF. The CDR3 DNA reads as TGTGCCAGCAGCTTCATCCGTGCAGGGGGTGTGGCTTTCTTT.

The chain has TRBV9 and TRBJ2-3; D gene unclear. The CDR3 sequence is 11 residues long. Between the trimmed V and J ends, which lost 7 bases and 3 bases, there was a span of 6 bases. Germline V gene lookup returns CDR1 SGDLS and CDR2 YYNGEE. Here the CDR3 DNA reads TGTGCCAGCTCTAAGACAGATACGCAGTATTTT. Its translation: CASSKTDTQYF. Drawing the rest from reference TRBV9 and TRBJ2-3, the complete variable domain is DSGVTQTPKHLITATGQRVTLRCSPRSGDLSVYWYQQSLDQGLQFLIQYYNGEERAKGNILERFSAQQFPDLHSELNLSSLELGDSALYFCASSKTDTQYFGPGTRLTVL.

The V and J genes are TRBV2 and TRBJ2-2, with D unresolved. The CDR3 covers 13 residues. Trimming took off 6 bases at V and 6 bases at J, with 11 bases between the two ends. Germline CDR1 and CDR2: SNHLY and FYNNEI. The CDR3 here is CASRGPTPGELFF. Written as DNA, the CDR3 is TGTGCCAGCAGGGGCCCCACGCCCGGGGAGCTGTTTTTT.

This clone was recorded a few times. V usage is TRBV19 and J usage is TRBJ2-1; possibly TRBD2 for D (5 bases). This CDR3 region has 15 residues. Germline loops: CDR1 LNHDA, CDR2 SQIVND (reference sequence). Trimming took off 3 bases at V and 0 bases at J, with 9 bases between the two ends. This CDR3 reads CASSIEGSSYNEQFF. The CDR3 nucleotides read TGTGCCAGTAGTATCGAAGGGAGCTCCTACAATGAGCAGTTCTTC.

The chain has TRBV7-3 and TRBJ1-2; TRBD1 is a possible D gene (6 bases). Trimming pared 5 bases from V and 8 bases from J, leaving 15 bases between. This CDR3 has 13 residues. The germline V gene encodes CDR1 SGHTA and CDR2 FQGTGA. The CDR3 region is CASSRRGGRGYTF. For the CDR3, the DNA is TGTGCCAGCAGCCGCCGCGGGGGCCGCGGCTACACCTTC.

The rearrangement joins TRBV11-3 to TRBJ2-2; no reliable D call. V was clipped by 5 bases and J by 1 base, with 2 bases between them. Germline V gives CDR1 SGHNT, CDR2 YENEEA. The CDR3 length is 12 residues. In DNA, the CDR3 is TGTGCCAGCAGCCTGAACACCGGGGAGCTGTTTTTT. Amino acids: CASSLNTGELFF.

This sequence joins TRBV4-1 and TRBJ1-2; D unclear. The CDR3 has 14 amino acids. V was trimmed by 4 bases and J by 2 bases, leaving 11 bases between them. Germline-derived CDR1 and CDR2 are MGHRA and YSYEKL. The CDR3 nucleotides are TGCGCCAGCAGCCCCGGACTGTTAAACTATGGCTACACCTTC. Amino acid sequence: CASSPGLLNYGYTF.

The chain employs TRBV6-5 and TRBJ2-7, with 9 positions matching TRBD1. The V gene end was trimmed by 6 bases and the J gene end by 2 bases; junction bases not matched to a gene: 5. Germline loops: CDR1 MNHEY, CDR2 SVGAGI. CDR3 length equals 14 residues. In DNA, the CDR3 is TGTGCCAGCAGCCGACAGGGGGTTCCCTACGAGCAGTACTTC. The encoded protein is CASSRQGVPYEQYF.

The chain has TRBV7-8 and TRBJ2-2; TRBD1 matches 11 bases. V was clipped by 5 bases and J by 4 bases; unmatched bases: 9. The germline CDR1 and CDR2 sequences are SGHVS and FQNEAQ. This CDR3 contains 17 residues. The CDR3 nucleotides are TGTGCCAGCAGCCGCGCGGGGGGGACAGGGGGCACCGGGGAGCTGTTTTTT. Encoded protein: CASSRAGGTGGTGELFF.